These 7 T cell receptor beta chains came from one sample sequenced in a study of OX40 agonist ivuxolimab in advanced cancers. The repertoire was sequenced with immunoSEQ multiplex PCR; TCRdb's copy has only in-frame clones and lacks some. The repertoire holds some 70,000 clones, with more than 85% as singletons. The sequenced sample was CD4+ or CD8+ T cells sorted from blood, obtained in a trial of the OX40 agonist ivuxolimab. All receptors come from an adult with an advanced solid tumor such as melanoma, head and neck, liver or kidney cancer.

The chain combines TRBV4-2 with TRBJ2-1, with 7 bases matching TRBD2. V dropped 0 bases and J dropped 0; count of bases not matched to a gene: 2. The CDR3 is 16 amino acids. Germline values: CDR1 LGHNA, CDR2 YNFKEQ. DNA for the CDR3: TGTGCCAGCAGCCAAGAGGGGGGGAGCTCCTACAATGAGCAGTTCTTC. Translating it yields CASSQEGGSSYNEQFF.

This sequence joins TRBV6-5 and TRBJ1-2; D uncertain. The V end lost 5 bases, the J end lost 6 bases, and 13 bases lay between the germline ends. The CDR3 has 13 amino acids. CDR1 is MNHEY and CDR2 is SVGAGI in the germline V gene. The CDR3 loop reads CASSHNGEDGYTF. CDR3 DNA sequence: TGTGCCAGCAGTCATAACGGGGAGGATGGCTACACCTTC.

CDR3 nucleotide sequence: TGTGCCAGCAGCACCGACGACAGGGGAACGGATGGCTACACCTTC. This sequence encodes CASSTDDRGTDGYTF. The chain links TRBV9 to TRBJ1-2; 8 bases line up with TRBD1. In germline, CDR1 is SGDLS, CDR2 YYNGEE. The CDR3 is 15 amino acids. V shed 4 bases, J shed 6 bases, and the junction held 11 bases outside the gene matches.

The rearrangement joins TRBV11-2 to TRBJ2-2; 11 positions agree with TRBD2. The V segment lost 6 bases and the J segment 0 bases; nucleotides outside the gene matches: 6. There are 17 residues in the CDR3. CDR1 and CDR2 (germline): SGHAT, FQNNGV. The chain's CDR3 is CASSLGLAGANTGELFF. For the CDR3, the DNA is TGTGCCAGCAGTCTTGGACTAGCGGGTGCGAACACCGGGGAGCTGTTTTTT. The entire variable domain, with the rest obtained from reference TRBV11-2 and TRBJ2-2, is as follows: EAGVAQSPRYKIIEKRQSVAFWCNPISGHATLYWYQQILGQGPKLLIQFQNNGVVDDSQLPKDRFSAERLKGVDSTLKIQPAKLEDSAVYLCASSLGLAGANTGELFFGEGSRLTVL.

The rearrangement joins TRBV5-1 to TRBJ2-3, with D maybe TRBD1 (5 bases). The CDR3 covers 15 residues. Trimming took off 0 bases at V and 3 bases at J, with 11 bases between the two ends. The germline V gene encodes CDR1 SGHRS and CDR2 YFSETQ. The CDR3 protein is CASSLAPTDTDTQYF. In DNA, the CDR3 is TGCGCCAGCAGCTTGGCCCCGACAGATACAGATACGCAGTATTTT.

The chain employs TRBV7-3 and TRBJ2-5; perhaps D is TRBD1 or TRBD2 (5 bases each). Trimming took off 5 bases at V and 1 base at J, with 14 bases between the two ends. Germline V lookup: CDR1 SGHTA, CDR2 FQGTGA. CDR3 length: 15 amino acids. This CDR3 reads CASSPVGTPQETQYF. CDR3 nucleotide sequence: TGTGCCAGCAGCCCTGTTGGGACCCCCCAAGAGACCCAGTACTTC.

The chain recombines TRBV10-1 with TRBJ2-1; D gene uncertain. There are 13 residues in the CDR3. The V gene's germline CDR1 is WNHNN and CDR2 SYGVQD (reference sequence). V shed 1 base and J shed 5 bases, with 6 bases lying between them. The CDR3 protein is CASSEFGNNEQFF. The CDR3 DNA follows: TGCGCCAGCAGTGAGTTTGGGAACAATGAGCAGTTCTTC.